Shown below are 13 T cell receptor beta chains from a single sample sequenced in a study of cytomegalovirus exposure and HLA in healthy donors. Assay used: immunoSEQ multiplex PCR; TCRdb lists only in-frame clones, some missing. This sample has fewer than 100,000 clones, with approximately 91% found just once. What was sequenced was PBMCs. These receptors all come from a young man in good health and CMV-seronegative.

The rearrangement links TRBV28 to TRBJ2-2, with a possible D match to TRBD1 (6 bases). CDR1 and CDR2 from the germline V gene are MDHEN and SYDVKM. The CDR3 loop spans 15 amino acids. Trimming cost V 5 bases and J 2 bases, with 12 bases left between them. The CDR3 spells CASSKTGLNTGELFF. CDR3 coding DNA: TGTGCCAGCAGTAAAACAGGGCTCAACACCGGGGAGCTGTTTTTT.

This chain links TRBV2 with TRBJ1-5, with TRBD1 identical over 9 bases. The CDR3 is made up of 15 amino acids. The trim removed 7 bases at V and 5 bases at J, leaving 9 bases unmatched. Germline CDR1 is SNHLY and CDR2 is FYNNEI. CDR3 sequence (DNA): TGTGCCAGCAAGGAACGGACAGGGGACTATCAGCCCCAGCATTTT. It translates to CASKERTGDYQPQHF.

The rearrangement uses TRBV15 and TRBJ1-5; 7 nucleotides line up with TRBD1. This CDR3 comprises 15 residues. The germline V gene has CDR1 LNHNV and CDR2 YYDKDF (reference sequence). The V segment lost 0 bases and the J segment 2 bases; nucleotides outside the gene matches: 1. CDR3 sequence: CATSRDGQGNQPQHF. The CDR3 DNA is TGTGCCACCAGCAGAGATGGACAGGGCAATCAGCCCCAGCATTTT.

The chain carries TRBV4-2 and TRBJ2-7, with 10 bases fitting TRBD2. Trimming at V came to 4 bases and at J to 4 bases, leaving 13 bases not matched to a gene. This CDR3 has 17 residues. In germline, CDR1 is LGHNA, CDR2 YNFKEQ. In nucleotides, the CDR3 is TGTGCCAGCAGCCCAAGATTTACTAGCGGGACTAGTTACGAGCAGTACTTC. Amino acids: CASSPRFTSGTSYEQYF.

This clone was seen only once. The chain has TRBV6-5 and TRBJ2-1, with 9 bases lining up with TRBD2. This CDR3 has 14 amino acids. CDR1 and CDR2 (germline): MNHEY, SVGAGI. The ends lost 3 bases at V and 4 bases at J; junction bases unmatched: 1. The CDR3 sequence is CASSYSGGYNEQFF. The CDR3 coding sequence is TGTGCCAGCAGTTATAGCGGGGGTTACAATGAGCAGTTCTTC.

This chain connects TRBV28 to TRBJ1-5, with TRBD1 matching 11 bases. Germline V gives CDR1 MDHEN, CDR2 SYDVKM. This CDR3 contains 15 residues. With V trimmed by 6 bases and J by 7 bases, 8 bases remained unmatched. This CDR3 is CASSPAGQGAQPQHF. The CDR3 bases are TGTGCCAGCAGCCCTGCCGGACAGGGGGCACAGCCCCAGCATTTT.

The chain has TRBV28 and TRBJ1-2; D is ambiguous. Germline CDR1 is MDHEN and CDR2 is SYDVKM. The CDR3 has 12 amino acids. The V and J ends lost 0 bases and 6 bases respectively, with 5 bases between them. The chain's CDR3 is CASSLWQNGYTF. The CDR3 nucleotides are TGTGCCAGCAGTTTATGGCAGAATGGCTACACCTTC.

The chain employs TRBV5-1 and TRBJ2-1, with D perhaps TRBD1 (6 bases). Germline V lookup: CDR1 SGHRS, CDR2 YFSETQ. The CDR3 totals 15 residues. V was pared by 3 bases and J by 3 bases, with 13 bases between. The CDR3 loop reads CASSSEYRVYNEQFF. The CDR3 nucleotides read TGCGCCAGCAGCTCAGAGTACAGGGTCTACAATGAGCAGTTCTTC.

The chain links TRBV30 to TRBJ2-1; tentative D call: TRBD2 (6 bases). CDR1 and CDR2 (germline): GTSNPN, SVGIG (reference sequence). This CDR3 region has 16 residues. Trimming took 4 bases from V and 5 from J, leaving 21 bases between them. The CDR3 reads CAWTPARGSWDNEQFF. The CDR3 nucleotides are TGTGCCTGGACCCCGGCGCGGGGCTCGTGGGACAATGAGCAGTTCTTC.

This clone was counted between two and nine times. The V and J genes are TRBV7-9 and TRBJ1-6; tentatively, D is TRBD1 (5 bases). The V end lost 1 base, the J end lost 3 bases, and 13 bases lay between the germline ends. The germline CDR1 and CDR2 sequences are SEHNR and FQNEAQ (reference sequence). The CDR3 extends over 17 amino acids. The CDR3, as DNA: TGTGCCAGCAGCTTAGTAGTGCGGGGCCTCTATAATTCACCCCTCCACTTT. This gives the protein CASSLVVRGLYNSPLHF.

V is TRBV5-8 and J is TRBJ2-5; a possible D gene is TRBD1 (5 bases). V lost 0 bases, J lost 4 bases, and 10 bases lay in between. This CDR3 contains 14 residues. Per the germline V gene, CDR1 is SGHTS and CDR2 is YDEGEE. The DNA of the CDR3 is TGTGCCAGCAGCTTGGAGGGGCTTGGAGAGACCCAGTACTTC. Amino acids: CASSLEGLGETQYF. The full variable domain, completed using reference TRBV5-8 and TRBJ2-5, is EAGVTQSPTHLIKTRGQQATLRCSPISGHTSVYWYQQALGLGLQFLLWYDEGEERNRGNFPPRFSGRQFPNYSSELNVNALELEDSALYLCASSLEGLGETQYFGPGTRLLVL.

This chain links TRBV5-1 with TRBJ2-3, with 7 bases fitting TRBD2. With 2 bases clipped from V and 3 bases from J, the junction kept 3 bases outside the gene matches. This CDR3 has 14 residues. Germline CDR1 is SGHRS and CDR2 is YFSETQ. The CDR3 region has the DNA TGCGCCAGCAGCTTAAGGCGGGAGACAGATACGCAGTATTTT. Translating it yields CASSLRRETDTQYF.

The chain employs TRBV5-1 and TRBJ2-2; D possibly corresponds to TRBD2 (5 bases). Per germline, CDR1 SGHRS and CDR2 YFSETQ. The CDR3 has 15 amino acids. V was clipped by 6 bases and J by 1 base, with 13 bases between them. In DNA, the CDR3 is TGCGCCAGCAAGGCTTCCGGGGAGAACACCGGGGAGCTGTTTTTT. It encodes CASKASGENTGELFF.